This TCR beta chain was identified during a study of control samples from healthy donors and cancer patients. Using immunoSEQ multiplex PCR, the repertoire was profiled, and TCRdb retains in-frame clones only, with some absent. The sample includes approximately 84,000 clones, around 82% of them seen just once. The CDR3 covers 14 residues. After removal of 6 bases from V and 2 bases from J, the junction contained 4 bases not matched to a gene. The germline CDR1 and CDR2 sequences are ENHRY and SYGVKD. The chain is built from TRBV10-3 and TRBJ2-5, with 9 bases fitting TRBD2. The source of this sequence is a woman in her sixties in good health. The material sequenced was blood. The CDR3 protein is CAIRETSGQETQYF. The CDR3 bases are TGTGCCATCAGAGAGACTAGCGGTCAAGAGACCCAGTACTTC.